This passage covers 30 T cell receptor beta chains from one sample sequenced in a study of blood T cell repertoires in COVID-19. Assay: immunoSEQ multiplex PCR; the TCRdb copy retains only in-frame clones and omits some. The sample yields about 210,000 clones, almost 85% seen once. Source material: peripheral blood. The receptor set was obtained from a woman between 50 and 59 years old with active or convalescent COVID-19.

The chain joins TRBV6-5 to TRBJ2-1; D possibly corresponds to TRBD2 (7 bases). V lost 5 bases, J lost 4 bases, and 12 bases lay in between. CDR3 length: 14 residues. Germline V CDR1 and CDR2: MNHEY, SVGAGI. DNA for the CDR3: TGTGCCAGCAGTAGGGGGGGCGGGTACAATGAGCAGTTCTTC. This encodes CASSRGGGYNEQFF.

The V gene is TRBV4-1, the J gene TRBJ2-2, with D uncertain. The germline V gene has CDR1 MGHRA and CDR2 YSYEKL. CDR3 size: 13 residues. Deletions cut 4 bases from V and 11 bases from J, with 14 bases between. This CDR3 is CASSPTGIGELFF. Here the CDR3 DNA reads TGCGCCAGCAGCCCCACGGGTATAGGAGAGCTGTTTTTT.

The chain joins TRBV5-1 to TRBJ2-2, with D possibly matching TRBD1 (5 bases). V was pared by 0 bases and J by 2 bases, with 11 bases between. CDR3 length: 16 amino acids. The V gene's germline CDR1 is SGHRS and CDR2 YFSETQ. In DNA form, the CDR3 reads TGCGCCAGCAGCTTGGTCGGGCAGGGTAACACCGGGGAGCTGTTTTTT. This encodes CASSLVGQGNTGELFF. Looking up the rest from reference TRBV5-1 and TRBJ2-2 gives the full variable domain: KAGVTQTPRYLIKTRGQQVTLSCSPISGHRSVSWYQQTPGQGLQFLFEYFSETQRNKGNFPGRFSGRQFSNSRSEMNVSTLELGDSALYLCASSLVGQGNTGELFFGEGSRLTVL.

The V and J genes are TRBV18 and TRBJ1-2, with D perhaps TRBD1 (6 bases). The CDR3 contains 13 residues. The germline V and J ends were trimmed by 2 bases and 6 bases, with 10 bases remaining between them. The germline gives CDR1 KGHSH, CDR2 LQKENI. CDR3 nucleotides: TGTGCCAGCTCACCAGGGGGCCGAAATGGCTACACCTTC. Translation gives CASSPGGRNGYTF.

V is TRBV5-4 and J is TRBJ2-5, with TRBD1 identical over 8 bases. Germline-derived CDR1 and CDR2 are SGHNT and YYREEE (reference sequence). The V gene end was trimmed by 3 bases and the J gene end by 5 bases; junction bases not matched to a gene: 3. This CDR3 contains 13 residues. The CDR3 sequence is CASSSGQGETQYF. DNA of the CDR3: TGTGCCAGCAGCTCCGGACAGGGTGAGACCCAGTACTTC. Full variable domain (missing parts from reference TRBV5-4 and TRBJ2-5): ETGVTQSPTHLIKTRGQQVTLRCSSQSGHNTVSWYQQALGQGPQFIFQYYREEENGRGNFPPRFSGLQFPNYSSELNVNALELDDSALYLCASSSGQGETQYFGPGTRLLVL.

The rearrangement links TRBV7-7 to TRBJ2-2; weak D call: TRBD1 (6 bases). V lost 5 bases to trimming and J lost 2 bases, with 9 bases between them. The CDR3 spans 14 residues. Germline CDR1 is SSHAT and CDR2 is FNYEAQ (reference sequence). CDR3 amino acids: CASSEGQNTGELFF. CDR3 sequence (DNA): TGTGCCAGCAGCGAGGGACAAAACACCGGGGAGCTGTTTTTT. Combining the CDR3 with reference TRBV7-7 and TRBJ2-2 gives the whole variable domain GAGVSQSPRYKVTKRGQDVTLRCDPISSHATLYWYQQALGQGPEFLTYFNYEAQPDKSGLPSDRFSAERPEGSISTLTIQRTEQRDSAMYRCASSEGQNTGELFFGEGSRLTVL.

V and J are TRBV10-3 and TRBJ1-2; D remains unclear. Between the trimmed V and J ends, which lost 1 base and 8 bases, there was a span of 11 bases. CDR3 length: 13 residues. CDR1 and CDR2 from the germline V gene are ENHRY and SYGVKD. CDR3: CAISELREEGYTF. The CDR3 DNA sequence: TGTGCCATCAGTGAGTTACGGGAGGAGGGCTACACCTTC.

CDR3: CASSLFNEQFF. The CDR3 DNA reads as TGTGCCAGCAGCCTCTTCAATGAGCAGTTCTTC. The chain is built from TRBV2 and TRBJ2-1; no clear D. The V and J ends lost 6 bases and 6 bases respectively, with 6 bases between them. This CDR3 spans 11 amino acids. Germline CDR1 is SNHLY and CDR2 is FYNNEI. The complete variable domain, with remaining parts taken from reference TRBV2 and TRBJ2-1, reads EPEVTQTPSHQVTQMGQEVILRCVPISNHLYFYWYRQILGQKVEFLVSFYNNEISEKSEIFDDQFSVERPDGSNFTLKIRSTKLEDSAMYFCASSLFNEQFFGPGTRLTVL.

The genes are TRBV24-1 and TRBJ2-1; tentative D call: TRBD2 (5 bases). Germline loops: CDR1 KGHDR, CDR2 SFDVKD. V lost 1 base and J 0 bases, leaving 9 bases between the germline ends. The CDR3 extends over 16 amino acids. In nucleotides, the CDR3 is TGTGCCACCAGTGATTTAAGGGAGAGCTCCTACAATGAGCAGTTCTTC. Protein: CATSDLRESSYNEQFF.

This chain connects TRBV9 to TRBJ1-2; the D is unclear. V lost 3 bases and J lost 4, with 13 bases in between. Germline V gene sequence: CDR1 SGDLS, CDR2 YYNGEE. The CDR3 runs 14 residues. The CDR3 spells CASSALGGSYGYTF. CDR3 bases: TGTGCCAGCAGCGCCCTCGGAGGTAGCTATGGCTACACCTTC.

This rearrangement joins TRBV5-6 to TRBJ2-3; D gene unclear. V dropped 0 bases and J dropped 2 bases, with 4 bases sitting between them. The germline CDR1 and CDR2 sequences are SGHDT and YYEEEE. The CDR3 has 13 residues. The CDR3 DNA follows: TGTGCCAGCAGCTTGGTTCTCACAGATACGCAGTATTTT. This sequence encodes CASSLVLTDTQYF.

The V call is TRBV3-1 (or the pseudogene TRBV3-2), the J call TRBJ1-1, with TRBD1 matching over 7 bases. Losses at the gene ends were 7 bases for V and 6 bases for J; bases not matched to a gene: 5. The length of the CDR3 is 12 residues. CDR1 LGHDT and CDR2 YNNKEL come from the germline V gene (reference sequence). CDR3 in amino acids: CASTQGGAEAFF. In DNA, the CDR3 is TGTGCCAGCACCCAGGGGGGGGCTGAAGCTTTCTTT.

This rearrangement joins TRBV6-1 to TRBJ2-1; tentative D call: TRBD2 (5 bases). This CDR3 spans 16 amino acids. Per germline, CDR1 MNHNS and CDR2 SASEGT. V was cut by 0 bases and J by 2 bases, with 11 bases left in between. The chain's CDR3 is CASSEASGSPYNEQFF. The CDR3 DNA reads as TGTGCCAGCAGTGAAGCTTCGGGATCCCCCTACAATGAGCAGTTCTTC.

This clone was recorded only once. The chain recombines TRBV5-1 with TRBJ2-2; the D gene is possibly TRBD1 (6 bases). Trimming cost V 2 bases and J 3 bases, with 8 bases left between them. The length of the CDR3 is 14 residues. Germline lookup yields CDR1 SGHRS and CDR2 YFSETQ. In DNA, the CDR3 is TGCGCCAGCAGCTTTGCAGGGGACACCGGGGAGCTGTTTTTT. Translating gives CASSFAGDTGELFF.

The table lists this clone with a few counts. The chain joins TRBV6-1 to TRBJ1-2; 9 bases map to TRBD1. Losses at the gene ends were 0 bases for V and 7 bases for J; bases not matched to a gene: 12. The CDR3 contains 17 residues. Germline-derived CDR1 and CDR2 are MNHNS and SASEGT. The CDR3 region has the DNA TGTGCCAGCAGTGAAGCGGGGGGACAGGGAAAAAAAGGTGGCTACACCTTC. Protein: CASSEAGGQGKKGGYTF.

This rearrangement joins TRBV11-2 to TRBJ2-7; tentative D call: TRBD2 (5 bases). This CDR3 is 16 amino acids long. V was shortened by 0 bases and J by 3 bases, with 15 bases between the two germline ends. CDR1 SGHAT and CDR2 FQNNGV come from the germline V gene. CDR3 loop: CASSLDMASRSYEQYF. In DNA, the CDR3 is TGTGCCAGCAGCTTAGATATGGCTAGCAGAAGCTACGAGCAGTACTTC.

The genes are TRBV19 and TRBJ1-5; a weak D match, TRBD1 (6 bases). This CDR3 is built from 16 residues. Deletions cut 8 bases from V and 5 bases from J, with 22 bases between. Germline CDR1 LNHDA, CDR2 SQIVND (reference sequence). DNA for the CDR3: TGTGCCAGTGAAATTCCGGGGGCCGCGGGGGATCAGCCCCAGCATTTT. Its translation is CASEIPGAAGDQPQHF.

CDR3 DNA: TGTGCCAGCAGTGAACACGGTGAAAAACTGTTTTTT. It encodes CASSEHGEKLFF. This chain uses TRBV6-1 with TRBJ1-4; D gene ambiguous. V lost 2 bases and J 7 bases, leaving 5 bases between the germline ends. The CDR3 length is 12 residues. The germline V gene has CDR1 MNHNS and CDR2 SASEGT.

The chain uses TRBV28 and TRBJ1-4, with D unclear. Germline loops: CDR1 MDHEN, CDR2 SYDVKM. The CDR3 has 14 residues. The V end was cut by 2 bases, the J end by 2 bases, with 6 bases between. CDR3 protein: CASSLAQTNEKLFF. The CDR3 coding sequence is TGTGCCAGCAGTTTAGCTCAGACTAATGAAAAACTGTTTTTT. Using reference TRBV28 and TRBJ1-4 for the parts outside the CDR3, the full variable domain is DVKVTQSSRYLVKRTGEKVFLECVQDMDHENMFWYRQDPGLGLRLIYFSYDVKMKEKGDIPEGYSVSREKKERFSLILESASTNQTSMYLCASSLAQTNEKLFFGSGTQLSVL.

This chain connects TRBV3-1 (or the pseudogene TRBV3-2) to TRBJ1-3; a weak D match, TRBD1 (6 bases). V shed 1 base and J shed 2 bases, with 12 bases lying between them. The CDR3 has 16 residues. Germline CDR1 LGHDT, CDR2 YNNKEL (reference sequence). The CDR3 protein is CASSQVPGQPGNTIYF. Written as DNA, the CDR3 is TGTGCCAGCAGCCAAGTCCCCGGACAGCCTGGAAACACCATATATTTT.

CDR3 sequence reads: CASSSRTDPGETQYF. CDR3 DNA: TGTGCCAGCAGTTCGCGGACAGACCCTGGGGAGACCCAGTACTTC. The chain employs TRBV28 and TRBJ2-5, with D possibly being TRBD1 (6 bases). The CDR3 is 15 amino acids. V lost 4 bases and J 5 bases, leaving 17 bases between the germline ends. Germline V gives CDR1 MDHEN, CDR2 SYDVKM.

J is TRBJ2-5 and V is TRBV24-1; TRBD2 matches at 14 bases. Germline CDR1 is KGHDR and CDR2 is SFDVKD. This CDR3 is 19 amino acids long. The junction had 12 bases not matched to a gene; V was cut back by 6 bases and J by 1 base. The CDR3, as DNA: TGTGCCACCAGTCCTACCCCTGGACTAGCGGGAGGACTCCAAGAGACCCAGTACTTC. Its protein product is CATSPTPGLAGGLQETQYF.

This clone was counted a single time. The chain combines TRBV4-2 with TRBJ2-1; tentatively, D is TRBD2 (6 bases). Germline CDR1 reads LGHNA; CDR2 reads YNFKEQ. This CDR3 comprises 16 residues. V lost 4 bases, J lost 2 bases, and 15 bases lay in between. DNA of the CDR3: TGTGCCAGCAGCCCAAGTCTCGCGGGAACCTACAATGAGCAGTTCTTC. It translates to CASSPSLAGTYNEQFF.

The chain has TRBV10-3 and TRBJ2-7; TRBD1 matches 8 bases. The CDR3 spans 14 residues. CDR1 is ENHRY, CDR2 SYGVKD, per germline. The J segment lost 1 base and the V segment lost 6 bases, leaving 5 bases of the junction unmatched. The CDR3 sequence is CAIRGTGPSYEQYF. The CDR3 bases are TGTGCCATCAGGGGGACAGGACCATCCTACGAGCAGTACTTC.

The rearrangement links TRBV6-1 to TRBJ2-1, with 8 bases fitting TRBD2. CDR3 length: 16 residues. V was clipped by 4 bases and J by 1 base; unmatched bases: 6. Germline lookup yields CDR1 MNHNS and CDR2 SASEGT. Here the CDR3 DNA reads TGTGCCAGCAGTGGACTCAGCGGGGGTTCCTACAATGAGCAGTTCTTC. This sequence encodes CASSGLSGGSYNEQFF.

The V call is TRBV5-1, the J call TRBJ2-3; 8 bases line up with TRBD1. The CDR3 spans 15 residues. Germline V CDR1 and CDR2: SGHRS, YFSETQ. V lost 3 bases and J lost 4; bases outside the gene matches: 7. Here the CDR3 reads CASSWDPGGSDTQYF. The CDR3 coding sequence is TGCGCCAGCAGCTGGGACCCAGGGGGCTCAGATACGCAGTATTTT.

This chain links TRBV28 with TRBJ1-4, with a possible D match to TRBD1 (6 bases). Per the germline V gene, CDR1 is MDHEN and CDR2 is SYDVKM. There are 13 residues in the CDR3. The V end lost 8 bases, the J end lost 6 bases, and 13 bases lay between the germline ends. CDR3 DNA: TGTGCCAGCGGGGAGGGGGAGTATGAAAAACTGTTTTTT. It specifies CASGEGEYEKLFF.

The chain recombines TRBV20-1 with TRBJ2-1; 8 positions match TRBD2. Germline V lookup: CDR1 DFQATT, CDR2 SNEGSKA (reference sequence). The CDR3 consists of 15 residues. V gave up 3 bases and J gave up 1 base; unmatched junction bases: 5. The CDR3 region is CSASGLAASYNEQFF. In DNA form, the CDR3 reads TGCAGTGCTAGTGGACTAGCTGCATCCTACAATGAGCAGTTCTTC.

This chain links TRBV10-3 with TRBJ2-2; 8 bases fit TRBD1. The length of the CDR3 is 14 residues. V lost 6 bases and J lost 3; bases outside the gene matches: 3. The germline gives CDR1 ENHRY, CDR2 SYGVKD. The CDR3 coding sequence is TGTGCCATCAGGGCGGGACAGGACACCGGGGAGCTGTTTTTT. Its protein product is CAIRAGQDTGELFF.

The V and J genes are TRBV16 and TRBJ1-1; perhaps TRBD1 as D (6 bases). The CDR3 is 14 residues long. With 3 bases removed from V and 9 bases from J, the gap between germline ends came to 17 bases. CDR1 is KGHSY, CDR2 FQNENV, per germline. CDR3 DNA: TGTGCCAGCAGCCACGACAGGACCCCTATCCAAGCTTTCTTT. This encodes CASSHDRTPIQAFF. Full variable domain (missing parts from reference TRBV16 and TRBJ1-1): GEEVAQTPKHLVRGEGQKAKLYCAPIKGHSYVFWYQQVLKNEFKFLISFQNENVFDETGMPKERFSAKCLPNSPCSLEIQATKLEDSAVYFCASSHDRTPIQAFFGQGTRLTVV.